This T cell receptor (beta chain) originates from a study of blood T cell repertoires in COVID-19. Turning to the study itself: The study drew acute and convalescent COVID-19 samples from the United States, Italy and Spain. PBMCs, B-cell-depleted T cells, or T cells were the source of the cDNA or gDNA that made up the material.

With V trimmed by 1 base and J by 1 base, 4 bases remained unmatched. This CDR3 is 17 amino acids long. CDR1 is LGHNA, CDR2 YSLEER, per germline. Authors' analysis steps: The authors estimated nucleated cell counts from reference gene primer amplification. The assay was immunoSEQ multiplex PCR, and TCRdb's table has in-frame clones only and misses some. V and J calls and clone size follow that table, whereas D and trimming were derived from the DNA. The table has 30,000 to 35,000 clones, approximately 87% seen once. The TCR comes from a man older than 75 with active COVID-19. J is TRBJ2-1 and V is TRBV4-3; 10 bases fit TRBD2. Sequencing was performed on peripheral blood. The CDR3 spells CASSQGLAGESYNEQFF. The DNA of the CDR3 is TGCGCCAGCAGCCAAGGGCTAGCGGGAGAGTCCTACAATGAGCAGTTCTTC.